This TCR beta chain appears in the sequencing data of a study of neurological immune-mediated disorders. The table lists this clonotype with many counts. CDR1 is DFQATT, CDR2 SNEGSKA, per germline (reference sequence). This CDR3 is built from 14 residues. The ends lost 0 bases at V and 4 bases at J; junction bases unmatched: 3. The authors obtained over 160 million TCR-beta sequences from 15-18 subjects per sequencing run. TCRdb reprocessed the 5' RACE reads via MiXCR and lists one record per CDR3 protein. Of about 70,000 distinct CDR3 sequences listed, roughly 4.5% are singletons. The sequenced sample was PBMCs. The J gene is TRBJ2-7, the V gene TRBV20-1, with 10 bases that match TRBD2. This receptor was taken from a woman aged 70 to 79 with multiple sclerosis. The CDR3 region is CSARDTAGGYEQYF. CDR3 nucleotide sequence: TGCAGTGCTAGAGATACAGCGGGAGGGTACGAGCAGTACTTC.